This T cell receptor (beta chain) was captured in a study of T-cell memory formation after mild COVID-19. This clonotype was seen ten or more times. Its cognate antigen is unknown. Study-wide results and caveats: Mainly in CM and EM were contracting CD4+ clones; CD8+ were in EMRA. For second-wave clones that peaked at day 37, SARS-CoV-2 specificity went unverified.

MiXCR, run by TCRdb on the 5' RACE reads, gives a single entry per CDR3 protein. Among more than 300,000 distinct CDR3 sequences, roughly an eighth were seen once, and the ten largest hold about a fifth. The TCR sequence derives from a man aged 18 to 35 who had mild COVID-19 (a few samples of this study predate the infection). Cell type and time point are not known. What was sequenced was PBMCs or a T cell subset sorted from them (not recorded which).

The CDR3 spells CASSQTRGGLSRTGELFF. The DNA for the CDR3 is TGTGCCAGCAGCCAAACGCGGGGGGGCCTGAGTAGGACCGGGGAGCTGTTTTTT. V is TRBV14 and J is TRBJ2-2; the match to TRBD2 covers 9 bases. The J segment lost 5 bases and the V segment lost 2 bases, leaving 12 bases of the junction unmatched. CDR3 length equals 18 residues. Per the germline V gene, CDR1 is SGHDN and CDR2 is FVKESK.